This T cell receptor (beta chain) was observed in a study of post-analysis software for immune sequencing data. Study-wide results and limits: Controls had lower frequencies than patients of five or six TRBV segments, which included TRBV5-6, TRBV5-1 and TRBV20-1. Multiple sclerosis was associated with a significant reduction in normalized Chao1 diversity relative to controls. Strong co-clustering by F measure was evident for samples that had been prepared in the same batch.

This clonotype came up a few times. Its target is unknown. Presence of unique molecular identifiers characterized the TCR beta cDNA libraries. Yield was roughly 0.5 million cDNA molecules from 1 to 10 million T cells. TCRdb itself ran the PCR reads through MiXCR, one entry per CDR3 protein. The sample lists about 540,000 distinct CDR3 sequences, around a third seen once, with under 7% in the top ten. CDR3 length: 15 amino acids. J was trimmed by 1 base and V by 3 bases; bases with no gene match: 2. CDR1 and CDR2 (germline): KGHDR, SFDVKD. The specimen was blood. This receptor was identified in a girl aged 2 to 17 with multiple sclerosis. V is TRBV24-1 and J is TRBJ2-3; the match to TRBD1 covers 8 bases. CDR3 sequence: CATSDQGQGTDTQYF. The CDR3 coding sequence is TGTGCCACCAGTGATCAGGGACAGGGCACAGATACGCAGTATTTT.